The 21 T cell receptor beta chains below were found in one sample sequenced in a study of blood T cell repertoires in COVID-19. Assay: immunoSEQ multiplex PCR; the TCRdb copy retains only in-frame clones and omits some. The table includes about 200,000 clones, almost 85% detected once. Specimen: peripheral blood. The origin of the receptors is a human donor with acute or convalescent COVID-19. The donor label of this sample is uncertain.

Only a few counts were recorded for this clone. The rearrangement uses TRBV7-8 and TRBJ2-1, with 8 bases matching TRBD2. The CDR3 has 18 residues. CDR1 and CDR2 (germline): SGHVS, FQNEAQ. The trim removed 1 base at V and 3 bases at J, leaving 11 bases unmatched. The CDR3 nucleotides read TGTGCCAGCAGCTTAGAAGTTCGCGGGAGGAACGGCTACAATGAGCAGTTCTTC. Protein product: CASSLEVRGRNGYNEQFF.

The rearrangement joins TRBV7-8 to TRBJ2-3, with D possibly matching TRBD1 (5 bases). The CDR3 runs 14 residues. With 2 bases removed from V and 2 bases from J, the gap between germline ends came to 8 bases. In germline, CDR1 is SGHVS, CDR2 FQNEAQ. This CDR3 reads CASSLRQYTDTQYF. DNA of the CDR3: TGTGCCAGCAGCTTAAGACAGTACACAGATACGCAGTATTTT.

The V gene is TRBV7-6, the J gene TRBJ1-3; 7 nucleotides match TRBD1. The CDR3 length is 16 residues. Germline V gives CDR1 SGHVS, CDR2 FNYEAQ. Trimming at V came to 1 base and at J to 0 bases, leaving 3 bases not matched to a gene. CDR3 sequence: CASSLVRGDSGNTIYF. CDR3 DNA: TGTGCCAGCAGCTTAGTCAGGGGGGACTCTGGAAACACCATATATTTT.

The chain uses TRBV7-3 and TRBJ2-2; D unresolved. Trimming removed 4 bases at V and 1 base at J, with 10 bases between. Germline CDR1 is SGHTA and CDR2 is FQGTGA. CDR3 length: 15 residues. CDR3 nucleotide sequence: TGTGCCAGCAGCTCCGAACAGCTGAACACCGGGGAGCTGTTTTTT. Amino acids: CASSSEQLNTGELFF.

This sequence joins TRBV6-5 and TRBJ1-6; weak D call: TRBD1 (5 bases). The CDR3 is made up of 14 amino acids. V lost 2 bases and J lost 14, with 16 bases in between. Germline CDR1 is MNHEY and CDR2 is SVGAGI. CDR3 coding DNA: TGTGCCAGCAGTTACACCGGGGGAGGGCGCTCCCTCCACTTT. It specifies CASSYTGGGRSLHF.

Worth noting for this clone: Other DNA sequences of this sample code for an identical CDR3. V and J are TRBV23-1 and TRBJ2-3; 11 nucleotides align to TRBD2. TRBV23-1 is an ORF; its function is uncertain. The trim removed 6 bases at V and 4 bases at J, leaving 18 bases unmatched. CDR3 length: 19 amino acids. The CDR3 loop is CASSSAGTSGRAGPDTQYF. CDR3 nucleotide sequence: TGCGCCAGCAGCTCTGCGGGGACTAGCGGAAGGGCTGGTCCAGATACGCAGTATTTT.

The chain has TRBV18 and TRBJ1-3; unclear D gene. The CDR3 runs to 13 residues. Germline-derived CDR1 and CDR2 are KGHSH and LQKENI. Trimming shortened V by 3 bases and J by 1 base, and 4 bases separated the two germline ends. CDR3 region: CASSPPSGNTIYF. The CDR3, as DNA: TGTGCCAGCTCACCCCCTTCTGGAAACACCATATATTTT.

This clone was detected a few times. The gene calls are TRBV7-2 and TRBJ2-7; 13 positions match TRBD2. The CDR3 loop spans 15 amino acids. Germline V gene sequence: CDR1 SGHTA, CDR2 FQGNSA. V gave up 5 bases and J gave up 2 bases; unmatched junction bases: 3. The CDR3 spells CASSVTSGRTYEQYF. CDR3 nucleotide sequence: TGTGCCAGCAGCGTGACTAGCGGGAGGACCTACGAGCAGTACTTC. The full variable domain, its missing parts supplied by reference TRBV7-2 and TRBJ2-7, is GAGVSQSPSNKVTEKGKDVELRCDPISGHTALYWYRQSLGQGLEFLIYFQGNSAPDKSGLPSDRFSAERTGGSVSTLTIQRTQQEDSAVYLCASSVTSGRTYEQYFGPGTRLTVT.

The rearrangement joins TRBV6-1 to TRBJ1-2; TRBD1 agrees at 8 bases. V shed 2 bases and J 7 bases; nucleotides not matched to a gene: 9. The CDR3 is 15 residues long. CDR1 and CDR2 (germline): MNHNS, SASEGT. CDR3 loop: CASSERGQGLGGYTF. DNA for the CDR3: TGTGCCAGCAGTGAAAGAGGACAGGGTTTAGGTGGCTACACCTTC.

This clone has only one observation. The rearrangement uses TRBV5-8 and TRBJ1-4, with 7 bases aligning to TRBD1. Germline V gene data show CDR1 as SGHTS and CDR2 as YDEGEE. The CDR3 sequence is 15 residues long. Trimming removed 4 bases from V and 4 bases from J; junction bases left unmatched: 7. The CDR3 protein is CASSARDRLNEKLFF. The CDR3 coding sequence is TGTGCCAGCAGCGCCCGGGACAGACTTAATGAAAAACTGTTTTTT.

The CDR3 region is CAISDRVSYEQYF. For the CDR3, the DNA is TGTGCCATTTCGGACAGGGTCAGCTACGAGCAGTACTTC. The V gene is TRBV5-4, the J gene TRBJ2-7; 8 positions agree with TRBD1. Germline assignment: CDR1 SGHNT and CDR2 YYREEE (reference sequence). The CDR3 consists of 13 residues. V shed 9 bases, J shed 3 bases, and the junction held 8 bases outside the gene matches.

The V call is TRBV5-1, the J call TRBJ1-2; D call uncertain. V was clipped by 1 base and J by 8 bases, with 18 bases between them. The CDR3 has 15 residues. From germline, CDR1 is SGHRS and CDR2 YFSETQ. CDR3 amino acids: CASSLSPAQFSGYTF. CDR3 bases: TGCGCCAGCAGCTTGTCCCCAGCACAGTTCTCCGGCTACACCTTC. The entire variable domain, with the rest obtained from reference TRBV5-1 and TRBJ1-2, is as follows: KAGVTQTPRYLIKTRGQQVTLSCSPISGHRSVSWYQQTPGQGLQFLFEYFSETQRNKGNFPGRFSGRQFSNSRSEMNVSTLELGDSALYLCASSLSPAQFSGYTFGSGTRLTVV.

This clone has just a few counts. CDR3 region: CAIRTRNEQFF. Written as DNA, the CDR3 is TGTGCCATCAGGACTAGGAATGAGCAGTTCTTC. This chain joins TRBV10-3 and TRBJ2-1; tentatively, D is TRBD2 (6 bases). This CDR3 spans 11 amino acids. Looked up from germline, CDR1 is ENHRY and CDR2 is SYGVKD. The V end was cut by 6 bases, the J end by 7 bases, with 7 bases between.

This clone was seen a single time. The chain carries TRBV5-6 and TRBJ2-5; tentatively, D is TRBD2 (6 bases). Germline CDR1 reads SGHDT; CDR2 reads YYEEEE. The CDR3 length is 17 residues. V was shortened by 2 bases and J by 5 bases, with 22 bases between the two germline ends. Here the CDR3 DNA reads TGTGCCAGCAGCTTCCGTCGGACTACACAGGCAGAGGAGACCCAGTACTTC. This codes for CASSFRRTTQAEETQYF.

This clone was detected a few times. This sequence joins TRBV7-2 and TRBJ2-1, with 13 bases lining up with TRBD2. V shed 5 bases, J shed 11 bases, and the junction held 9 bases outside the gene matches. Germline CDR1 reads SGHTA; CDR2 reads FQGNSA. The CDR3 is 15 amino acids. The CDR3 sequence: CASSPAGLAGAKQFF. Written as DNA, the CDR3 is TGTGCCAGCAGCCCCGCTGGACTAGCGGGAGCCAAGCAGTTCTTC.

The chain joins TRBV7-2 to TRBJ2-7; the match to TRBD2 covers 14 bases. From germline, CDR1 is SGHTA and CDR2 FQGNSA. V lost 1 base and J lost 0; bases outside the gene matches: 2. The CDR3 runs to 17 residues. CDR3 sequence reads: CASSLGTSGGFSYEQYF. CDR3 coding DNA: TGTGCCAGCAGCTTAGGGACTAGCGGGGGGTTCTCCTACGAGCAGTACTTC.

The V gene is TRBV2, the J gene TRBJ2-4; D call uncertain. The CDR3 runs 14 residues. Germline values: CDR1 SNHLY, CDR2 FYNNEI. Trimming pared 2 bases from V and 3 bases from J, leaving 8 bases between. The CDR3 DNA follows: TGTGCCAGCAGTGAATGGTGGAGCAAAAACATTCAGTACTTC. This codes for CASSEWWSKNIQYF.

V is TRBV7-2 and J is TRBJ1-5; D call uncertain. The germline CDR1 and CDR2 sequences are SGHTA and FQGNSA. Trimming shortened V by 2 bases and J by 7 bases, and 9 bases separated the two germline ends. The CDR3 loop spans 13 amino acids. CDR3 DNA sequence: TGTGCCAGCAGCTTAACAAACGGGCAGCCCCAGCATTTT. Its translation is CASSLTNGQPQHF.

The chain has TRBV6-5 and TRBJ2-7, with D maybe TRBD1 (5 bases). This CDR3 contains 15 residues. Trimming stripped 0 bases from V and 1 base from J, with 10 bases between. Per germline, CDR1 MNHEY and CDR2 SVGAGI. CDR3 bases: TGTGCCAGCAGTTACTCGACGGCAGGGTCCTACGAGCAGTACTTC. This sequence encodes CASSYSTAGSYEQYF.

The V gene is TRBV27, the J gene TRBJ2-5; the match to TRBD2 covers 12 bases. V was clipped by 5 bases and J by 5 bases; unmatched bases: 12. There are 17 residues in the CDR3. Germline V lookup: CDR1 MNHEY, CDR2 SMNVEV (reference sequence). CDR3 DNA: TGTGCCAGCAGTCCTTGGACTAGCGGGAACGGGCGTGAGACCCAGTACTTC. As protein: CASSPWTSGNGRETQYF.

The V gene is TRBV11-2, the J gene TRBJ2-7; tentative D call: TRBD1 (5 bases). The CDR3 extends over 12 amino acids. Trimming removed 5 bases from V and 7 bases from J, with 12 bases in between. Germline-derived CDR1 and CDR2 are SGHAT and FQNNGV. The CDR3 sequence: CASSPSGIEQYF. In DNA, the CDR3 is TGTGCCAGCAGCCCATCAGGGATTGAGCAGTACTTC.